A single sample is the source of the 22 T cell receptor beta chains below, sequenced in a study of human T cells and chemical hapten exposure. MiXCR, applied by TCRdb to the RACE reads, yields one record per CDR3 protein. The sample has fewer than 150,000 distinct CDR3 sequences, roughly 15% seen once; the top ten hold 0.8% to 1%. The time point was: patch test 1, 2 weeks after DPC sensitization. Treatment reported: therapeutic diphenylcyclopropenone sensitization with weekly scalp DPC. The sample in question was whole blood, obtained in connection with sensitization to the hapten diphenylcyclopropenone (DPC). The receptors originated from a man aged 18 to 35 with alopecia areata. Some clones in this sample may be carry-over from other donors' samples.

This clonotype came up a few times. The chain has TRBV12-3 or TRBV12-4 and TRBJ1-3; D gene uncertain. V was pared by 4 bases and J by 4 bases, with 17 bases between. The CDR3 runs 16 residues. CDR3 sequence: CASSWGGSFSGNTIYF. As DNA, the CDR3 is TGTGCCAGCAGTTGGGGAGGGTCTTTCTCCGGAAACACCATATATTTT.

The chain has TRBV6-2 or TRBV6-3 and TRBJ2-1; 12 bases agree with TRBD2. There are 15 residues in the CDR3. Per germline, CDR1 MNHEY and CDR2 SVGEGT. V shed 4 bases and J 8 bases; nucleotides not matched to a gene: 6. The CDR3 DNA reads TGTGCCAGCAGTTCTTCTAGCGGGGGGGCCGATGAGCAGTTCTTC. It encodes CASSSSSGGADEQFF.

The sample holds a few counts of this clonotype. The rearrangement joins TRBV29-1 to TRBJ2-7; D gene uncertain. This CDR3 region has 11 residues. The germline gives CDR1 SQVTM, CDR2 ANQGSEA. Trimming cost V 7 bases and J 6 bases, with 13 bases left between them. CDR3 region: CSASFDVEQYF. The CDR3 nucleotides are TGCAGCGCCAGTTTTGACGTCGAGCAGTACTTC.

The table lists this clonotype with many counts. The chain employs TRBV6-2 or TRBV6-3 and TRBJ1-1, with TRBD1 matching 8 bases. CDR3 size: 14 residues. J gave up 4 bases and V 5 bases, and 6 bases lay outside the gene matches. The germline V gene has CDR1 MNHEY and CDR2 SVGEGT. The CDR3 loop reads CASSRQGRSTEAFF. CDR3 nucleotides: TGTGCCAGCAGTAGACAGGGGCGAAGCACTGAAGCTTTCTTT.

The sample holds many counts of this clonotype. The rearrangement joins TRBV4-1 to TRBJ1-1, with D unresolved. The V gene lost 1 base and the J gene lost 7 bases, with 13 bases spanning the gap. The CDR3 runs 14 residues. Germline V gene sequence: CDR1 MGHRA, CDR2 YSYEKL. The CDR3 DNA is TGCGCCAGCAGCCAAGTCGACGGAGTGGGTGAAGCTTTCTTT. Encoded protein: CASSQVDGVGEAFF.

This clonotype has at least ten counts. The chain couples TRBV20-1 to TRBJ1-2; D unresolved. This CDR3 has 13 residues. V lost 7 bases, J lost 2 bases, and 14 bases lay in between. Germline CDR1 is DFQATT and CDR2 is SNEGSKA (reference sequence). CDR3 sequence reads: CSGRGESNYGYTF. CDR3 nucleotides: TGCAGTGGCAGAGGTGAAAGCAACTATGGCTACACCTTC.

This clonotype was detected only a few times. The chain links TRBV18 to TRBJ1-1, with unresolved D. Trimming pared 2 bases from V and 2 bases from J, leaving 12 bases between. Germline V gene sequence: CDR1 KGHSH, CDR2 LQKENI. There are 15 residues in the CDR3. In DNA form, the CDR3 reads TGTGCCAGCTCACCAGAAAGTGGTGAAAACACTGAAGCTTTCTTT. Residues: CASSPESGENTEAFF.

The rearrangement joins TRBV5-3 to TRBJ1-4, with 8 bases lining up with TRBD1. TRBV5-3 is an ORF for which the function is uncertain. The V and J ends lost 4 bases and 5 bases, in that order; junction bases with no gene match: 10. The CDR3 runs to 16 residues. CDR3 amino acids: CARSPHRTGRNEKLFF. CDR3 DNA: TGTGCCAGAAGCCCCCATCGGACAGGGAGAAATGAAAAACTGTTTTTT.

At least ten counts were recorded for this clonotype. The chain employs TRBV4-3 and TRBJ1-1, with D uncertain. V was shortened by 1 base and J by 0 bases, with 9 bases between the two germline ends. The germline gives CDR1 LGHNA, CDR2 YSLEER. The CDR3 extends over 15 amino acids. CDR3 amino acids: CASSQGVGLNTEAFF. For the CDR3, the DNA is TGCGCCAGCAGCCAAGGTGTAGGGCTGAACACTGAAGCTTTCTTT.

This clonotype turned up a few times. V is TRBV4-1 and J is TRBJ2-5; D uncertain. V lost 4 bases and J lost 4, with 16 bases in between. CDR1 and CDR2 from the germline V gene are MGHRA and YSYEKL. The CDR3 has 15 residues. The CDR3 spells CASSPTEQPRETQYF. The CDR3 DNA reads as TGCGCCAGCAGCCCGACGGAACAGCCTCGAGAGACCCAGTACTTC.

The rearrangement links TRBV4-1 to TRBJ1-1, with D unclear. The V and J ends lost 6 bases and 0 bases respectively, with 14 bases between them. The CDR3 contains 15 residues. Germline values: CDR1 MGHRA, CDR2 YSYEKL. This chain's CDR3 is CASRKPGSLNTEAFF. CDR3 in DNA: TGCGCCAGCAGAAAACCCGGGAGCTTGAACACTGAAGCTTTCTTT.

At least ten counts were recorded for this clonotype. The chain is built from TRBV7-8 and TRBJ2-7; D unclear. The length of the CDR3 is 14 residues. The germline gives CDR1 SGHVS, CDR2 FQNEAQ. The V and J ends lost 5 bases and 3 bases respectively, with 14 bases between them. The DNA of the CDR3 is TGTGCCAGCAGCCCGACGTTACAACTCTACGAGCAGTACTTC. This gives the protein CASSPTLQLYEQYF. The complete variable domain, with remaining parts taken from reference TRBV7-8 and TRBJ2-7, reads GAGVSQSPRYKVAKRGQDVALRCDPISGHVSLFWYQQALGQGPEFLTYFQNEAQLDKSGLPSDRFFAERPEGSVSTLKIQRTQQEDSAVYLCASSPTLQLYEQYFGPGTRLTVT.

This clonotype was observed a handful of times. The J gene is TRBJ2-5, the V gene TRBV5-1; either TRBD1 or TRBD2 may supply D (5 bases each). The CDR3 sequence is 15 residues long. Trimming shortened V by 0 bases and J by 0 bases, and 9 bases separated the two germline ends. Germline V lookup: CDR1 SGHRS, CDR2 YFSETQ. The CDR3 reads CASSLDGDHQETQYF. As DNA, the CDR3 is TGCGCCAGCAGCTTGGACGGGGACCACCAAGAGACCCAGTACTTC. Looking up the rest from reference TRBV5-1 and TRBJ2-5 gives the full variable domain: KAGVTQTPRYLIKTRGQQVTLSCSPISGHRSVSWYQQTPGQGLQFLFEYFSETQRNKGNFPGRFSGRQFSNSRSEMNVSTLELGDSALYLCASSLDGDHQETQYFGPGTRLLVL.

The CDR3 bases are TGTGCCAGCAGCTTAGCCGGGTTCCGCACAGATACGCAGTATTTT. Protein: CASSLAGFRTDTQYF. The chain has TRBV7-2 and TRBJ2-3; D gene ambiguous. The CDR3 consists of 15 residues. Trimming left V 0 bases short and J 1 base short, with 8 bases between. Germline V gene sequence: CDR1 SGHTA, CDR2 FQGNSA.

This chain uses TRBV13 with TRBJ1-4; D unresolved. Germline CDR1 PRHDT, CDR2 FYEKMQ (reference sequence). The CDR3 sequence is 14 residues long. V was clipped by 7 bases and J by 7 bases, with 16 bases between them. The CDR3 reads CASKSGGRAEKLFF. The CDR3 bases are TGTGCCAGCAAATCCGGAGGAAGGGCTGAAAAACTGTTTTTT.

This clonotype was counted between two and nine times. The rearrangement uses TRBV7-2 and TRBJ2-2; D remains ambiguous. The V end lost 5 bases, the J end lost 3 bases, and 7 bases lay between the germline ends. This CDR3 region has 13 residues. CDR1 SGHTA and CDR2 FQGNSA come from the germline V gene. CDR3 sequence reads: CASSLQDTGELFF. CDR3 DNA: TGTGCCAGCAGCCTGCAGGACACCGGGGAGCTGTTTTTT.

This clonotype was seen many times. The rearrangement uses TRBV11-2 and TRBJ2-2; TRBD1 matches 12 bases. CDR1 SGHAT and CDR2 FQNNGV come from the germline V gene. This CDR3 is built from 16 residues. Unmatched junction bases numbered 5, after V lost 5 bases and J lost 4 bases. CDR3 DNA sequence: TGTGCCAGCAGCGCCCGGGACAGGGGGCCCACCGGGGAGCTGTTTTTT. This codes for CASSARDRGPTGELFF. Complete variable domain (other parts from reference TRBV11-2 and TRBJ2-2): EAGVAQSPRYKIIEKRQSVAFWCNPISGHATLYWYQQILGQGPKLLIQFQNNGVVDDSQLPKDRFSAERLKGVDSTLKIQPAKLEDSAVYLCASSARDRGPTGELFFGEGSRLTVL.

This clonotype was found a few times. The chain has TRBV2 and TRBJ2-1; possibly TRBD2 for D (5 bases). The V end was cut by 7 bases, the J end by 6 bases, with 13 bases between. Germline CDR1 and CDR2: SNHLY and FYNNEI. The CDR3 sequence is 13 residues long. DNA for the CDR3: TGTGCCAGCACCCCTACTAGATCCAATGAGCAGTTCTTC. It translates to CASTPTRSNEQFF.

The rearrangement links TRBV28 to TRBJ2-7; 8 bases align to TRBD1. J gave up 2 bases and V 2 bases, and 20 bases lay outside the gene matches. CDR1 and CDR2 from the germline V gene are MDHEN and SYDVKM. This CDR3 region has 20 residues. The CDR3 sequence: CASSLVMGQASPVVAYEQYF. As DNA, the CDR3 is TGTGCCAGCAGTTTAGTGATGGGACAGGCGTCCCCCGTCGTCGCCTACGAGCAGTACTTC. The full variable domain, with the rest looked up from reference TRBV28 and TRBJ2-7, is DVKVTQSSRYLVKRTGEKVFLECVQDMDHENMFWYRQDPGLGLRLIYFSYDVKMKEKGDIPEGYSVSREKKERFSLILESASTNQTSMYLCASSLVMGQASPVVAYEQYFGPGTRLTVT.

This clonotype was seen at least ten times. The V and J genes are TRBV2 and TRBJ2-3; a weak D match, TRBD2 (7 bases). Deletions cut 5 bases from V and 3 bases from J, with 18 bases between. The CDR3 totals 16 residues. Germline loops: CDR1 SNHLY, CDR2 FYNNEI. The chain's CDR3 is CASSSGRGAWTDTQYF. Here the CDR3 DNA reads TGTGCCAGCAGTTCGGGACGGGGGGCTTGGACAGATACGCAGTATTTT.

This clonotype was picked up a small number of times. The chain combines TRBV18 with TRBJ2-1, with a possible D match to TRBD1 (5 bases). Per the germline V gene, CDR1 is KGHSH and CDR2 is LQKENI. V was shortened by 2 bases and J by 4 bases, with 12 bases between the two germline ends. The CDR3 extends over 15 amino acids. The CDR3 sequence is CASSPETAEYNEQFF. The CDR3 DNA sequence: TGTGCCAGCTCACCAGAGACAGCTGAATACAATGAGCAGTTCTTC.

The chain has TRBV28 and TRBJ2-5; D remains ambiguous. The V gene lost 6 bases and the J gene lost 1 base, with 18 bases spanning the gap. The V gene's germline CDR1 is MDHEN and CDR2 SYDVKM. The CDR3 has 16 amino acids. The CDR3 DNA reads as TGTGCCAGCAGGCGTCAGACTGGGCTTTTCCAAGAGACCCAGTACTTC. Its translation: CASRRQTGLFQETQYF.